A single sample gave rise to the 18 T cell receptor beta chains below, sequenced in a study of CD8 T cells in Susac syndrome. cDNA came from approximately 0.5 to 1 ug RNA primed by random hexamers. TCRdb re-derived calls from the immunoSEQ multiplex PCR reads in MiXCR, one entry per CDR3 protein. The data show approximately 180,000 distinct CDR3 sequences, with about 93% seen just once and roughly 0.1% held by the top ten. Sequencing used CD4+ T cells from PBMCs. Source of these receptors: a human donor with multiple sclerosis.

V usage is TRBV3-1 and J usage is TRBJ2-3; no clear D. Germline V gives CDR1 LGHDT, CDR2 YNNKEL (reference sequence). CDR3 length equals 12 residues. V lost 0 bases, J lost 6 bases, and 4 bases lay in between. The CDR3 DNA reads TGTGCCAGCAGCCAAGAGCCGGATACGCAGTATTTT. Translated, it gives CASSQEPDTQYF.

The chain recombines TRBV9 with TRBJ1-6; D is undetermined. Germline V gives CDR1 SGDLS, CDR2 YYNGEE. V was cut by 3 bases and J by 10 bases, with 14 bases left in between. This CDR3 has 14 residues. CDR3 nucleotides: TGTGCCAGCAGCGGGCTCCTCCTCGAGTCACCCCTCCACTTT. Its translation: CASSGLLLESPLHF.

The chain joins TRBV5-1 to TRBJ2-3; 7 positions match TRBD1. This CDR3 is built from 13 residues. The germline CDR1 and CDR2 sequences are SGHRS and YFSETQ. V dropped 2 bases and J dropped 4; count of bases not matched to a gene: 1. In DNA form, the CDR3 reads TGCGCCAGCAGCTTAGGGGGCGCAGATACGCAGTATTTT. As protein: CASSLGGADTQYF. Looking up the rest from reference TRBV5-1 and TRBJ2-3 gives the full variable domain: KAGVTQTPRYLIKTRGQQVTLSCSPISGHRSVSWYQQTPGQGLQFLFEYFSETQRNKGNFPGRFSGRQFSNSRSEMNVSTLELGDSALYLCASSLGGADTQYFGPGTRLTVL.

The gene calls are TRBV29-1 and TRBJ2-2, with D maybe TRBD2 (6 bases). The CDR3 runs to 13 residues. The germline V and J ends were trimmed by 6 bases and 2 bases, with 10 bases remaining between them. CDR1 is SQVTM and CDR2 is ANQGSEA in the germline V gene. The CDR3 DNA sequence: TGCAGCGTAGAGGGACTTAACACCGGGGAGCTGTTTTTT. Amino acid sequence: CSVEGLNTGELFF.

The chain couples TRBV18 to TRBJ1-1; TRBD1 might be the D (5 bases). The CDR3 totals 17 residues. Trimming pared 3 bases from V and 0 bases from J, leaving 17 bases between. Germline V CDR1 and CDR2: KGHSH, LQKENI. The DNA for the CDR3 is TGTGCCAGCTCACCTTACACCGGCTGGGGGATGAACACTGAAGCTTTCTTT. It translates to CASSPYTGWGMNTEAFF. Filled out from reference TRBV18 and TRBJ1-1, the complete variable domain reads NAGVMQNPRHLVRRRGQEARLRCSPMKGHSHVYWYRQLPEEGLKFMVYLQKENIIDESGMPKERFSAEFPKEGPSILRIQQVVRGDSAAYFCASSPYTGWGMNTEAFFGQGTRLTVV.

The V and J genes are TRBV5-1 and TRBJ2-4; D is tentatively TRBD1 or TRBD2 (5 bases each). The germline V and J ends were trimmed by 0 bases and 3 bases, with 10 bases remaining between them. Germline V lookup: CDR1 SGHRS, CDR2 YFSETQ. The CDR3 has 15 residues. The CDR3, as DNA: TGCGCCAGCAGCTTGGAAACGAGGGGCAAAAACATTCAGTACTTC. This gives the protein CASSLETRGKNIQYF.

The chain uses TRBV20-1 and TRBJ2-5; 14 bases line up with TRBD2. V gave up 1 base and J gave up 5 bases; unmatched junction bases: 9. The CDR3 runs 17 residues. Germline V gene data show CDR1 as DFQATT and CDR2 as SNEGSKA (reference sequence). CDR3 in DNA: TGCAGTGCTAGAGGCATCGGGACTAGCGGGAGTTGGGAGACCCAGTACTTC. Translated, it gives CSARGIGTSGSWETQYF.

V is TRBV10-3 and J is TRBJ2-2; D is uncertain. This CDR3 comprises 15 residues. V was trimmed by 5 bases and J by 0 bases, leaving 10 bases between them. Germline V CDR1 and CDR2: ENHRY, SYGVKD. CDR3 loop: CAISPGQPNTGELFF. The CDR3, as DNA: TGTGCCATCAGTCCTGGGCAGCCGAACACCGGGGAGCTGTTTTTT.

The V and J genes are TRBV20-1 and TRBJ2-5; 10 nucleotides align to TRBD1. The J segment lost 5 bases and the V segment lost 6 bases, leaving 9 bases of the junction unmatched. From germline, CDR1 is DFQATT and CDR2 SNEGSKA (reference sequence). The CDR3 length is 14 residues. The CDR3 sequence: CSARTGGNWETQYF. As DNA, the CDR3 is TGCAGTGCGCGGACAGGGGGGAACTGGGAGACCCAGTACTTC.

This chain uses TRBV10-3 with TRBJ2-3; 7 bases fit TRBD1. This CDR3 spans 15 amino acids. Losses at the gene ends were 0 bases for V and 3 bases for J; bases not matched to a gene: 3. Germline V gene lookup returns CDR1 ENHRY and CDR2 SYGVKD. CDR3 region: CAISESETGTDTQYF. CDR3 nucleotides: TGTGCCATCAGTGAGTCGGAGACAGGGACAGATACGCAGTATTTT.

This rearrangement joins TRBV27 to TRBJ2-7, with D possibly matching TRBD1 (6 bases). CDR3 length: 14 residues. Germline values: CDR1 MNHEY, CDR2 SMNVEV (reference sequence). V was cut by 5 bases and J by 5 bases, with 16 bases left in between. CDR3 sequence: CASSTTNRVHEQYF. The DNA of the CDR3 is TGTGCCAGCAGTACCACCAACAGGGTCCACGAGCAGTACTTC.

The CDR3 DNA sequence: TGTGCCAGTTCGGTGGGGCCAGTTCCGTACTTC. This codes for CASSVGPVPYF. The V and J genes are TRBV19 and TRBJ2-7; a possible D gene is TRBD1 (5 bases). This CDR3 is built from 11 residues. Germline CDR1 reads LNHDA; CDR2 reads SQIVND (reference sequence). V lost 8 bases to trimming and J lost 12 bases, with 17 bases between them. Full variable domain (outside the CDR3, taken from reference TRBV19 and TRBJ2-7): DGGITQSPKYLFRKEGQNVTLSCEQNLNHDAMYWYRQDPGQGLRLIYYSQIVNDFQKGDIAEGYSVSREKKESFPLTVTSAQKNPTAFYLCASSVGPVPYFGPGTRLTVT.

CDR3 DNA: TGTGCCAGCAGTGACGGGCTAGCGGGAGAGATGGTGTTTTTT. It codes for CASSDGLAGEMVFF. The rearrangement uses TRBV25-1 and TRBJ2-2; 10 bases match TRBD2. Unmatched junction bases numbered 10, after V lost 3 bases and J lost 15 bases. This CDR3 spans 14 amino acids. Per the germline V gene, CDR1 is MGHDK and CDR2 is SYGVNS.

The chain recombines TRBV20-1 with TRBJ1-1; 7 bases fit TRBD1. The trim removed 2 bases at V and 2 bases at J, leaving 5 bases unmatched. CDR1 and CDR2 (germline): DFQATT, SNEGSKA (reference sequence). This CDR3 has 14 amino acids. CDR3 DNA: TGCAGTGCTAGACTCGGGACAGTAAACACTGAAGCTTTCTTT. Protein: CSARLGTVNTEAFF.

The V gene is TRBV6-2 or TRBV6-3, the J gene TRBJ2-7; D ambiguous. The CDR3 sequence is 11 residues long. V lost 5 bases, J lost 9 bases, and 11 bases lay in between. Looked up from germline, CDR1 is MNHEY and CDR2 is SVGEGT. CDR3 residues: CASSQESRQYF. The CDR3, as DNA: TGTGCCAGCAGTCAAGAATCCAGGCAGTACTTC.

The chain combines TRBV20-1 with TRBJ2-5; TRBD2 matches at 7 bases. The CDR3 is 15 residues long. Germline CDR1 is DFQATT and CDR2 is SNEGSKA (reference sequence). V lost 3 bases to trimming and J lost 2 bases; unmatched junction nucleotides: 9. The CDR3 DNA follows: TGCAGTGCTAGTGGACTAGAGTTGATACAAGAGACCCAGTACTTC. This sequence encodes CSASGLELIQETQYF.

This sequence joins TRBV20-1 and TRBJ2-7; the D is unclear. The CDR3 is 14 amino acids. The ends were cut back, 3 bases at V and 2 bases at J, with 14 bases in the middle. CDR1 and CDR2 (germline): DFQATT, SNEGSKA (reference sequence). As DNA, the CDR3 is TGCAGTGCTAGTGGGGTTCTCCATCCCTACGAGCAGTACTTC. Translating gives CSASGVLHPYEQYF.

The chain is built from TRBV30 and TRBJ2-7; the D gene is possibly TRBD1 (5 bases). The length of the CDR3 is 13 residues. Germline assignment: CDR1 GTSNPN and CDR2 SVGIG (reference sequence). The V end lost 6 bases, the J end lost 3 bases, and 15 bases lay between the germline ends. The CDR3 spells CACSSQGYYEQYF. The CDR3 DNA is TGTGCCTGCTCAAGCCAGGGTTACTACGAGCAGTACTTC.